Below are 26 T cell receptor beta chains sequenced from a single sample in a study of cytomegalovirus exposure and HLA in healthy donors. The study ran its PCR with 60 Vbeta and 13 Jbeta primers. Profiled with immunoSEQ multiplex PCR; TCRdb holds only in-frame clones, not every one. Of 60,000 to 90,000 clones listed, 65% to 75% were seen once; the top ten hold 7.5% to 9%. Sequencing was done on a sample of PBMCs. The receptors were sampled from a middle-aged man in good health and CMV-seropositive.

This chain uses TRBV7-8 with TRBJ1-3; unclear D gene. This CDR3 contains 12 residues. V was pared by 5 bases and J by 3 bases, with 5 bases between. The germline V gene has CDR1 SGHVS and CDR2 FQNEAQ. The CDR3 loop reads CASSAFGNTIYF. CDR3 coding DNA: TGTGCCAGCAGCGCGTTTGGAAACACCATATATTTT.

As for this clone: This sample includes further DNA sequences coding for the same CDR3. The chain uses TRBV11-2 and TRBJ1-2, with D tentatively TRBD1 (5 bases). Germline lookup yields CDR1 SGHAT and CDR2 FQNNGV. V lost 5 bases to trimming and J lost 4 bases, with 8 bases between them. The length of the CDR3 is 12 residues. Written as DNA, the CDR3 is TGTGCCAGCAGCCTCGACAGCTATGGCTACACCTTC. This sequence encodes CASSLDSYGYTF.

This chain connects TRBV7-9 to TRBJ1-1; D is ambiguous. CDR1 and CDR2 (germline): SEHNR, FQNEAQ (reference sequence). The length of the CDR3 is 13 residues. V dropped 1 base and J dropped 2 bases, with 5 bases sitting between them. CDR3 nucleotides: TGTGCCAGCAGCTTAGAGCAAAACACTGAAGCTTTCTTT. This sequence encodes CASSLEQNTEAFF.

The chain employs TRBV15 and TRBJ1-5, with 8 bases that match TRBD1. Germline lookup yields CDR1 LNHNV and CDR2 YYDKDF (reference sequence). There are 18 residues in the CDR3. Germline trimming cut 0 bases from V and 7 bases from J; bases unmatched to any gene: 14. CDR3 DNA sequence: TGTGCCACCAGCAGAGATCTCGGCCAGGGGGCCTCGGGGCAGCCCCAGCATTTT. Translation gives CATSRDLGQGASGQPQHF.

By share, this clone ranks as medium-sized. This chain joins TRBV28 and TRBJ2-6; a weak D match, TRBD2 (5 bases). CDR3 length: 16 residues. V gave up 4 bases and J gave up 1 base, with 11 bases separating them. Germline V lookup: CDR1 MDHEN, CDR2 SYDVKM. The CDR3 DNA follows: TGTGCCAGCAGTTCCCCGGGGAGATCTGGGGCCAACGTCCTGACTTTC. Protein sequence: CASSSPGRSGANVLTF.

This clone has more than one count but fewer than ten. The chain has TRBV7-2 and TRBJ2-2; 12 bases are shared with TRBD2. The V and J ends lost 6 bases and 6 bases, in that order; junction bases with no gene match: 2. Germline CDR1 SGHTA, CDR2 FQGNSA. The CDR3 has 14 residues. The CDR3 DNA is TGTGCCAGCAGGACTAGCGGGGGAGCCGGGGAGCTGTTTTTT. It specifies CASRTSGGAGELFF.

The V and J genes are TRBV9 and TRBJ1-2; D remains ambiguous. Germline V gene data show CDR1 as SGDLS and CDR2 as YYNGEE. Trimming cost V 0 bases and J 7 bases, with 16 bases left between them. The CDR3 runs to 15 residues. The CDR3 region has the DNA TGTGCCAGCAGCGTAGGAGGAACTGCCATTGGTGGCTACACCTTC. The encoded protein is CASSVGGTAIGGYTF.

This clone was seen a few times. V and J are TRBV2 and TRBJ2-5; D is uncertain. CDR1 is SNHLY, CDR2 FYNNEI, per germline. This CDR3 comprises 13 residues. Trimming removed 5 bases at V and 1 base at J, with 8 bases between. CDR3 bases: TGTGCCAGCAGTCAGTCTAGCCAAGAGACCCAGTACTTC. Translated, it gives CASSQSSQETQYF.

The J gene is TRBJ1-3, the V gene TRBV18; D remains ambiguous. V shed 0 bases and J shed 8 bases, with 11 bases lying between them. The CDR3 spans 14 residues. Germline CDR1 reads KGHSH; CDR2 reads LQKENI. The CDR3 spells CASSPPAARDTIYF. CDR3 coding DNA: TGTGCCAGCTCACCACCTGCAGCCCGGGACACCATATATTTT.

V is TRBV28 and J is TRBJ1-3; tentative D call: TRBD1 (6 bases). V lost 8 bases, J lost 1 base, and 9 bases lay in between. The CDR3 contains 13 residues. Germline V CDR1 and CDR2: MDHEN, SYDVKM. The CDR3 reads CASGRGSGNTIYF. CDR3 nucleotide sequence: TGTGCCAGCGGCAGGGGTTCTGGAAACACCATATATTTT.

CDR3 amino acids: CASSLWGGTEAFF. As DNA, the CDR3 is TGCGCCAGCAGCTTGTGGGGCGGCACTGAAGCTTTCTTT. This chain joins TRBV5-1 and TRBJ1-1; D possibly corresponds to TRBD1 (5 bases). Germline lookup yields CDR1 SGHRS and CDR2 YFSETQ. V was cut by 1 base and J by 4 bases, with 8 bases left in between. This CDR3 has 13 amino acids.

The chain has TRBV5-1 and TRBJ2-6; 7 nucleotides align to TRBD1. Germline V gene sequence: CDR1 SGHRS, CDR2 YFSETQ. The CDR3 loop spans 18 amino acids. V was pared by 0 bases and J by 8 bases, with 14 bases of the junction left unmatched. CDR3 region: CASSLGTGFAEEPNVLTF. CDR3 bases: TGCGCCAGCAGCTTGGGGACAGGTTTTGCAGAGGAGCCCAACGTCCTGACTTTC.

The chain links TRBV27 to TRBJ2-7, with D perhaps TRBD1 (5 bases). Trimming shortened V by 0 bases and J by 2 bases, and 14 bases separated the two germline ends. Germline V gene lookup returns CDR1 MNHEY and CDR2 SMNVEV (reference sequence). The length of the CDR3 is 16 residues. The CDR3 here is CASSLSRTQYPYEQYF. Here the CDR3 DNA reads TGTGCCAGCAGTTTATCGAGGACACAATACCCCTACGAGCAGTACTTC.

The rearrangement uses TRBV15 and TRBJ2-5; TRBD2 might be the D (5 bases). The CDR3 has 14 amino acids. Germline CDR1 reads LNHNV; CDR2 reads YYDKDF (reference sequence). V gave up 6 bases and J gave up 5 bases, with 16 bases separating them. CDR3 in amino acids: CATSPSGNWETQYF. DNA for the CDR3: TGTGCCACCAGTCCATCCGGGAACTGGGAGACCCAGTACTTC.

The chain uses TRBV14 and TRBJ1-1; no reliable D call. V lost 0 bases and J 4 bases, leaving 15 bases between the germline ends. The germline V gene has CDR1 SGHDN and CDR2 FVKESK. There are 16 residues in the CDR3. Written as DNA, the CDR3 is TGTGCCAGCAGCCAAGATACGTGGGCCCTAACCACTGAAGCTTTCTTT. Translating gives CASSQDTWALTTEAFF.

The CDR3 loop is CASSQSGLAGRVKQYF. The CDR3 DNA sequence: TGTGCCAGCAGCCAATCCGGACTAGCGGGACGGGTAAAGCAGTACTTC. This sequence joins TRBV14 and TRBJ2-7; TRBD2 agrees at 12 bases. V was clipped by 2 bases and J by 8 bases; unmatched bases: 10. The CDR3 extends over 16 amino acids. Germline V gene sequence: CDR1 SGHDN, CDR2 FVKESK.

The genes are TRBV2 and TRBJ2-3, with TRBD2 matching 14 bases. V trimming: 4 bases; J trimming: 2 bases; junction bases outside the gene matches: 5. Germline V lookup: CDR1 SNHLY, CDR2 FYNNEI. CDR3 length equals 17 residues. In DNA form, the CDR3 reads TGTGCCAGCAGTGGACTAGCGGGGGGGACTTACACAGATACGCAGTATTTT. This gives the protein CASSGLAGGTYTDTQYF.

The gene calls are TRBV6-6 and TRBJ2-7, with D maybe TRBD2 (5 bases). Trimming pared 7 bases from V and 2 bases from J, leaving 15 bases between. Per germline, CDR1 MNHNY and CDR2 SVGAGI (reference sequence). The CDR3 has 14 amino acids. The CDR3 here is CASKNGQEAYEQYF. CDR3 DNA sequence: TGTGCCAGCAAAAATGGGCAGGAGGCCTACGAGCAGTACTTC.

This chain links TRBV28 with TRBJ1-1; D may be TRBD1 (5 bases). Germline assignment: CDR1 MDHEN and CDR2 SYDVKM. The CDR3 extends over 13 amino acids. The ends were cut back, 3 bases at V and 5 bases at J, with 10 bases in the middle. Here the CDR3 reads CASSFSGGTEAFF. In DNA form, the CDR3 reads TGTGCCAGCAGTTTCTCGGGGGGGACTGAAGCTTTCTTT. Using reference TRBV28 and TRBJ1-1 for the parts outside the CDR3, the full variable domain is DVKVTQSSRYLVKRTGEKVFLECVQDMDHENMFWYRQDPGLGLRLIYFSYDVKMKEKGDIPEGYSVSREKKERFSLILESASTNQTSMYLCASSFSGGTEAFFGQGTRLTVV.

This chain joins TRBV4-3 and TRBJ1-2, with no clear D. The germline V gene has CDR1 LGHNA and CDR2 YSLEER. V was cut by 0 bases and J by 2 bases, with 10 bases left in between. The CDR3 is made up of 15 amino acids. CDR3 coding DNA: TGCGCCAGCAGCCAAGATAACCAGAACAACTATGGCTACACCTTC. Residues: CASSQDNQNNYGYTF.

A few counts support this clone. The chain combines TRBV28 with TRBJ2-3, with D possibly TRBD2 on 7 matching bases. The V end lost 5 bases, the J end lost 4 bases, and 19 bases lay between the germline ends. This CDR3 contains 16 residues. The germline V gene has CDR1 MDHEN and CDR2 SYDVKM. The CDR3 DNA follows: TGTGCCAGCAGTCCATGGGGGGGGGCTGGGGCAGATACGCAGTATTTT. It specifies CASSPWGGAGADTQYF.

The V gene is TRBV5-1, the J gene TRBJ2-6; D is possibly TRBD2 (6 bases). This CDR3 has 16 residues. V lost 0 bases to trimming and J lost 2 bases, with 9 bases between them. The germline CDR1 and CDR2 sequences are SGHRS and YFSETQ. CDR3 in amino acids: CASSLAGGPGANVLTF. The DNA of the CDR3 is TGCGCCAGCAGCTTGGCCGGAGGGCCTGGGGCCAACGTCCTGACTTTC.

V and J are TRBV30 and TRBJ2-4; TRBD1 aligns across 7 bases. Trimming at V came to 4 bases and at J to 6 bases, leaving 9 bases not matched to a gene. Germline V lookup: CDR1 GTSNPN, CDR2 SVGIG (reference sequence). The CDR3 length is 14 residues. This CDR3 reads CAWNSGTATNIQYF. In nucleotides, the CDR3 is TGTGCCTGGAACTCCGGGACAGCGACAAACATTCAGTACTTC.

This clone was detected a few times. The chain links TRBV7-2 to TRBJ2-3; D is uncertain. The germline CDR1 and CDR2 sequences are SGHTA and FQGNSA. The CDR3 covers 14 residues. Trimming cost V 8 bases and J 4 bases, with 16 bases left between them. The CDR3 DNA is TGTGCCAGCTTAAGCTCTGATATCCCAGATACGCAGTATTTT. The encoded protein is CASLSSDIPDTQYF. The whole variable domain, remainder taken from reference TRBV7-2 and TRBJ2-3, is GAGVSQSPSNKVTEKGKDVELRCDPISGHTALYWYRQSLGQGLEFLIYFQGNSAPDKSGLPSDRFSAERTGGSVSTLTIQRTQQEDSAVYLCASLSSDIPDTQYFGPGTRLTVL.

In its sample, this clone ranks as medium-sized (0.01 to 0.1%). The genes are TRBV29-1 and TRBJ1-2, with 7 positions matching TRBD1. The CDR3 length is 15 residues. Germline V gives CDR1 SQVTM, CDR2 ANQGSEA. V was clipped by 4 bases and J by 5 bases; unmatched bases: 13. CDR3 loop: CSVASQGTELYGYTF. In DNA, the CDR3 is TGCAGCGTTGCCTCCCAGGGGACAGAGTTATATGGCTACACCTTC.

The chain employs TRBV28 and TRBJ1-5, with D unclear. V lost 5 bases, J lost 3 bases, and 8 bases lay in between. Germline CDR1 is MDHEN and CDR2 is SYDVKM. This CDR3 has 13 amino acids. This CDR3 is CASSTENNQPQHF. The CDR3 DNA reads as TGTGCCAGCAGTACAGAGAACAATCAGCCCCAGCATTTT.